One and the same sample provided the 3 T cell receptor beta chains below, sequenced in a study of blood T cell repertoires in COVID-19. Sequencing used immunoSEQ multiplex PCR; TCRdb keeps in-frame clones, though not all of them. The table shows 150,000 to 200,000 clones, with around 84% occurring only once. The sample was peripheral blood. The receptors here all came from a woman older than 75 with acute or convalescent COVID-19.

This clone is medium-sized within its sample. Other DNA sequences within the sample encode an identical CDR3. The chain has TRBV4-3 and TRBJ2-1, with TRBD2 matching over 8 bases. The CDR3 loop spans 15 amino acids. V was pared by 2 bases and J by 4 bases, with 4 bases of the junction left unmatched. Germline lookup yields CDR1 LGHNA and CDR2 YSLEER. The CDR3 is CASSQTSGAYNEQFF. The CDR3 DNA reads as TGCGCCAGCAGCCAAACTAGCGGTGCTTACAATGAGCAGTTCTTC.

The V and J genes are TRBV7-9 and TRBJ1-6; 7 bases fit TRBD1. J lost 7 bases, V lost 4 bases, and 4 bases had no gene match. The CDR3 sequence is 14 residues long. Per germline, CDR1 SEHNR and CDR2 FQNEAQ (reference sequence). The CDR3 DNA is TGTGCCAGCAGCTCCGGGACAGAAAATTCACCCCTCCACTTT. As protein: CASSSGTENSPLHF.

This clone appeared a few times. The chain uses TRBV6-5 and TRBJ2-1; TRBD2 agrees at 8 bases. V lost 4 bases and J lost 2; bases outside the gene matches: 4. Germline CDR1 MNHEY, CDR2 SVGAGI. The CDR3 runs to 15 residues. The CDR3 region is CASSSPSGPYNEQFF. DNA for the CDR3: TGTGCCAGCAGTTCCCCTAGCGGGCCCTACAATGAGCAGTTCTTC.